This T cell receptor (beta chain) was observed in a study of vaccination effects on CD4 cells after COVID-19. This CDR3 comprises 13 residues. Trimming took off 3 bases at V and 8 bases at J, with 14 bases between the two ends. Germline loops: CDR1 SGHRS, CDR2 YFSETQ. Regarding this clone: Its antigen is currently unknown.

Antigen-specific CD4+ T cells were expanded (with viral peptide pools) by the ViraFEST assay ahead of sequencing. Investigators separated out CD4+ T cells once around 10 days of culture had passed. In the vaccine recipients, nucleocapsid antibodies were negative and there was no prior SARS-CoV-2 infection. This table comes from immunoSEQ multiplex PCR, and its TCRdb copy is limited to in-frame clones, with some not included. The sample contains roughly 67,000 clones, 78% of which appear only once. The sequencing used CD4+ T cells from PBMCs cultured with SARS-CoV-2 spike peptides, collected before COVID-19 vaccination. This sequence joins TRBV5-1 and TRBJ1-2; D is possibly TRBD1 (5 bases). This sequence originates from a human donor who received a COVID-19 vaccine. This CDR3 reads CASSSDGTGGYTF. The CDR3 DNA sequence: TGCGCCAGCAGCTCAGACGGGACGGGAGGCTACACCTTC.